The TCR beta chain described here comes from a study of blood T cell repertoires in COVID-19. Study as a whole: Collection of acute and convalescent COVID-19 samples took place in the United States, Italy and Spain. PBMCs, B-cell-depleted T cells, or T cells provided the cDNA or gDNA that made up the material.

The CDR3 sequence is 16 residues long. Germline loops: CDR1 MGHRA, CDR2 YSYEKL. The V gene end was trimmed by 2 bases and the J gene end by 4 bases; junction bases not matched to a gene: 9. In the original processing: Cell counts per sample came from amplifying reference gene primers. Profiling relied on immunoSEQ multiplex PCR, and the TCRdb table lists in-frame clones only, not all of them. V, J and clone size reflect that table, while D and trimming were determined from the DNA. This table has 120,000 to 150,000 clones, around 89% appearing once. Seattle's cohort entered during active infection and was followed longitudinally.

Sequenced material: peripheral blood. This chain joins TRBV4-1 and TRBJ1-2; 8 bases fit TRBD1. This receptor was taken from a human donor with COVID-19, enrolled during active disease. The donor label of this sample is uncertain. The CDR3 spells CASSQHNRGIPYGYTF. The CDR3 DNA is TGCGCCAGCAGCCAACATAACAGGGGGATCCCCTATGGCTACACCTTC.